Below are 30 T cell receptor beta chains sequenced from a single sample in a study of T cell changes during pregnancy in multiple sclerosis. The protocol was immunoSEQ multiplex PCR, while the TCRdb copy is restricted to in-frame clones and leaves out a portion. The sample yields 70,000 to 100,000 clones, around 95% seen once. The sequencing here drew on peripheral blood, taken in the third trimester of pregnancy. The source of these receptors is a female donor in good health, enrolled as a control in a pregnancy study.

Only one count was recorded for this clone. This rearrangement joins TRBV5-4 to TRBJ2-7; perhaps TRBD1 as D (5 bases). Trimming took off 3 bases at V and 4 bases at J, with 14 bases between the two ends. The CDR3 extends over 14 amino acids. The germline gives CDR1 SGHNT, CDR2 YYREEE (reference sequence). In nucleotides, the CDR3 is TGTGCCAGCAGCTACAGTGGGGCAAGGTACGAGCAGTACTTC. It encodes CASSYSGARYEQYF.

The rearrangement links TRBV19 to TRBJ2-7; no clear D. V was pared by 5 bases and J by 5 bases, with 19 bases between. CDR1 is LNHDA and CDR2 is SQIVND in the germline V gene (reference sequence). CDR3 length: 15 amino acids. CDR3 coding DNA: TGTGCCAGTAGTCCGTCGTTGAGCGTGTCTGACGAGCAGTACTTC. Its protein product is CASSPSLSVSDEQYF.

This clone has only a few counts. The chain has TRBV19 and TRBJ1-5; no definite D call. Trimming took 2 bases from V and 4 from J, leaving 15 bases between them. The V gene's germline CDR1 is LNHDA and CDR2 SQIVND (reference sequence). The CDR3 spans 16 residues. The CDR3 DNA sequence: TGTGCCAGTAGTATACGGCAGGCCGCGGGAAATCAGCCCCAGCATTTT. Its translation: CASSIRQAAGNQPQHF. Full variable domain (rest looked up from reference TRBV19 and TRBJ1-5): DGGITQSPKYLFRKEGQNVTLSCEQNLNHDAMYWYRQDPGQGLRLIYYSQIVNDFQKGDIAEGYSVSREKKESFPLTVTSAQKNPTAFYLCASSIRQAAGNQPQHFGDGTRLSIL.

This rearrangement joins TRBV28 to TRBJ2-3, with D possibly being TRBD1 (5 bases). The V gene lost 3 bases and the J gene lost 5 bases, with 15 bases spanning the gap. Per the germline V gene, CDR1 is MDHEN and CDR2 is SYDVKM. The CDR3 spans 15 residues. The CDR3 protein is CASSFSIGVRDTQYF. The CDR3, as DNA: TGTGCCAGCAGTTTTTCAATAGGGGTCAGAGATACGCAGTATTTT.

The chain couples TRBV4-2 to TRBJ2-7; the match to TRBD2 covers 7 bases. Per the germline V gene, CDR1 is LGHNA and CDR2 is YNFKEQ. V was clipped by 1 base and J by 2 bases; unmatched bases: 11. This CDR3 is 17 amino acids long. The CDR3 here is CASSQVVGGDPPYEQYF. The CDR3, as DNA: TGTGCCAGCAGCCAAGTGGTGGGGGGGGACCCCCCCTACGAGCAGTACTTC.

The chain uses TRBV7-2 and TRBJ2-1; possible D gene TRBD2, 6 bases. Germline V CDR1 and CDR2: SGHTA, FQGNSA. V was pared by 1 base and J by 10 bases, with 11 bases between. There are 13 residues in the CDR3. In DNA form, the CDR3 reads TGTGCCAGCAGCTTAGTGGCTAGCGCCGAGCAGTTCTTC. It yields the protein CASSLVASAEQFF.

The chain uses TRBV27 and TRBJ1-2; 8 positions agree with TRBD1. J was trimmed by 4 bases and V by 4 bases; bases with no gene match: 11. Germline V gives CDR1 MNHEY, CDR2 SMNVEV (reference sequence). The CDR3 spans 16 residues. DNA for the CDR3: TGTGCCAGCAGTTCGATCGGACAGGGTGGGGTCTATGGCTACACCTTC. Translation: CASSSIGQGGVYGYTF.

The chain joins TRBV28 to TRBJ2-7, with 8 bases fitting TRBD2. Trimming cost V 7 bases and J 1 base; bases outside gene matches: 12. The CDR3 runs to 16 residues. Germline CDR1 is MDHEN and CDR2 is SYDVKM. The CDR3 here is CASTGGGGSGSYEQYF. For the CDR3, the DNA is TGTGCCAGCACCGGGGGGGGCGGGAGTGGTTCCTACGAGCAGTACTTC.

The chain uses TRBV30 and TRBJ1-1; maybe TRBD1 (5 bases). In germline, CDR1 is GTSNPN, CDR2 SVGIG (reference sequence). CDR3 length equals 13 residues. V was cut by 4 bases and J by 0 bases, with 9 bases left in between. CDR3 coding DNA: TGTGCCTGGAATGAGGACATGAACACTGAAGCTTTCTTT. Translation: CAWNEDMNTEAFF.

The chain couples TRBV9 to TRBJ2-5, with 10 bases identical to TRBD2. The CDR3 spans 15 residues. V trimming: 3 bases; J trimming: 5 bases; junction bases outside the gene matches: 7. The germline V gene encodes CDR1 SGDLS and CDR2 YYNGEE. CDR3 nucleotide sequence: TGTGCCAGCAGCGGCCAGCGGGAGGGCCAGGAGACCCAGTACTTC. This encodes CASSGQREGQETQYF.

The chain has TRBV6-5 and TRBJ1-2, with a tentative D call TRBD1 (5 bases). This CDR3 comprises 13 residues. Germline CDR1 is MNHEY and CDR2 is SVGAGI. V lost 2 bases to trimming and J lost 2 bases, with 6 bases between them. CDR3 region: CASSYQGNYGYTF. CDR3 nucleotide sequence: TGTGCCAGCAGTTACCAGGGAAACTATGGCTACACCTTC.

About this clone: Its ends do not fully match the called genes, so a read error is possible. The genes are TRBV27 and TRBJ1-1; TRBD1 matches at 7 bases. This CDR3 region has 15 residues. Germline CDR1 reads MNHEY; CDR2 reads SMNVEV (reference sequence). CDR3 in DNA: TGTGCCAGCGGTTTACGGACAGGCACGAACACTGAAGCTTTCTTT. It yields the protein CASGLRTGTNTEAFF.

The chain links TRBV19 to TRBJ2-6; D is unclear. CDR1 and CDR2 from the germline V gene are LNHDA and SQIVND (reference sequence). CDR3 length: 14 amino acids. Trimming removed 8 bases at V and 3 bases at J, with 11 bases between. The CDR3 loop is CASALLLGANVLTF. The CDR3 nucleotides are TGTGCCAGTGCGTTACTACTTGGGGCCAACGTCCTGACTTTC.

V and J are TRBV28 and TRBJ1-4; D is possibly TRBD1 (6 bases). Trimming took off 3 bases at V and 6 bases at J, with 11 bases between the two ends. Germline V gene data show CDR1 as MDHEN and CDR2 as SYDVKM. The CDR3 is made up of 14 amino acids. The CDR3 DNA is TGTGCCAGCAGTTTGCGGCAGGGGTATGAAAAACTGTTTTTT. This gives the protein CASSLRQGYEKLFF.

The chain joins TRBV6-5 to TRBJ2-7; no clear D. V gave up 2 bases and J gave up 3 bases, with 8 bases separating them. The CDR3 is made up of 13 amino acids. Germline V gene data show CDR1 as MNHEY and CDR2 as SVGAGI. CDR3 region: CASSYDSGYEQYF. The CDR3 nucleotides read TGTGCCAGCAGTTACGATTCCGGCTACGAGCAGTACTTC.

The CDR3, as DNA: TGCGCCAGCAGCTTAATCGGGAGCGGGGATACGCAGTATTTT. It translates to CASSLIGSGDTQYF. J is TRBJ2-3 and V is TRBV5-1; a weak D match, TRBD2 (6 bases). This CDR3 contains 14 residues. V was trimmed by 2 bases and J by 6 bases, leaving 13 bases between them. The V gene's germline CDR1 is SGHRS and CDR2 YFSETQ.

CDR3 bases: TGTGCTAGTGGTCTTAACACAGATACGCAGTATTTT. Translating it yields CASGLNTDTQYF. The chain joins TRBV12-5 to TRBJ2-3, with unresolved D. V lost 5 bases, J lost 2 bases, and 5 bases lay in between. This CDR3 has 12 residues. Germline lookup yields CDR1 LGHNT and CDR2 FRNRAP. Full variable domain (outside the CDR3, taken from reference TRBV12-5 and TRBJ2-3): DARVTQTPRHKVTEMGQEVTMRCQPILGHNTVFWYRQTMMQGLELLAYFRNRAPLDDSGMPKDRFSAEMPDATLATLKIQPSEPRDSAVYFCASGLNTDTQYFGPGTRLTVL.

J is TRBJ2-2 and V is TRBV10-2; 7 bases line up with TRBD1. Germline CDR1 and CDR2: WSHSY and SAAADI. V dropped 6 bases and J dropped 0; count of bases not matched to a gene: 4. The CDR3 contains 15 residues. The CDR3 DNA follows: TGCGCCAGCAGCCCGACAGGGACGAACACCGGGGAGCTGTTTTTT. Its translation is CASSPTGTNTGELFF.

The CDR3 DNA is TGTGCCAGCAGTCCTACTAGTGATACGCAGTATTTT. This gives the protein CASSPTSDTQYF. This chain joins TRBV2 and TRBJ2-3; possible D gene TRBD2, 5 bases. The ends were cut back, 5 bases at V and 6 bases at J, with 9 bases in the middle. Germline V lookup: CDR1 SNHLY, CDR2 FYNNEI. The CDR3 consists of 12 residues.

CDR3 bases: TGCAGTGCTAGCCTACCACACGAGCAGTACTTC. This gives the protein CSASLPHEQYF. The rearrangement joins TRBV20-1 to TRBJ2-7; D not certain. Germline lookup yields CDR1 DFQATT and CDR2 SNEGSKA (reference sequence). CDR3 length: 11 residues. V lost 3 bases and J 5 bases, leaving 8 bases between the germline ends.

This chain uses TRBV5-1 with TRBJ1-2; 7 bases are shared with TRBD1. The germline V gene encodes CDR1 SGHRS and CDR2 YFSETQ. The CDR3 loop spans 17 amino acids. Unmatched junction bases numbered 11, after V lost 2 bases and J lost 1 base. The DNA of the CDR3 is TGCGCCAGCAGCTTTGGGGCAGGGGGGATCGATAACTATGGCTACACCTTC. It yields the protein CASSFGAGGIDNYGYTF.

This clone was detected only once. The chain has TRBV29-1 and TRBJ2-7, with 9 bases that match TRBD1. This CDR3 contains 15 residues. V was pared by 6 bases and J by 3 bases, with 12 bases of the junction left unmatched. In germline, CDR1 is SQVTM, CDR2 ANQGSEA. CDR3 in amino acids: CSVEPGQGAVYEQYF. The CDR3 nucleotides are TGCAGCGTCGAGCCGGGACAGGGAGCGGTCTACGAGCAGTACTTC.

The genes are TRBV2 and TRBJ2-1; D is ambiguous. The CDR3 is made up of 12 amino acids. Germline loops: CDR1 SNHLY, CDR2 FYNNEI. The germline V and J ends were trimmed by 2 bases and 10 bases, with 9 bases remaining between them. DNA for the CDR3: TGTGCCAGCAGTGAATATTCCCCCGAGCAGTTCTTC. Protein: CASSEYSPEQFF.

The CDR3 DNA reads TGTGCCAGCAGTGAACGGGACTCGACCTACGAGCAGTACTTC. It translates to CASSERDSTYEQYF. V is TRBV25-1 and J is TRBJ2-7; weak D call: TRBD2 (6 bases). This CDR3 comprises 14 residues. Germline values: CDR1 MGHDK, CDR2 SYGVNS. Between the trimmed V and J ends, which lost 2 bases and 2 bases, there was a span of 10 bases.

The chain has TRBV7-9 and TRBJ1-3; no definite D call. V lost 4 bases and J lost 2, with 12 bases in between. The CDR3 runs 15 residues. Germline values: CDR1 SEHNR, CDR2 FQNEAQ (reference sequence). In DNA form, the CDR3 reads TGTGCCAGCAGCTCCTTCGACAACCCTGGAAACACCATATATTTT. Translating it yields CASSSFDNPGNTIYF.

This clone was recorded only once. CDR3 nucleotides: TGTGCCAGCAGCCATTATCCCGGACAGGAAGCTTTCTTT. It specifies CASSHYPGQEAFF. This rearrangement joins TRBV4-2 to TRBJ1-1, with TRBD1 as a possible D gene (6 bases). This CDR3 spans 13 amino acids. Per germline, CDR1 LGHNA and CDR2 YNFKEQ. V was trimmed by 3 bases and J by 8 bases, leaving 13 bases between them.

Here the CDR3 reads CASRPGGLAGKYEQYF. In DNA form, the CDR3 reads TGTGCCAGCAGGCCAGGGGGACTAGCGGGAAAATACGAGCAGTACTTC. V and J are TRBV27 and TRBJ2-7, with TRBD2 matching 13 bases. Germline V gene sequence: CDR1 MNHEY, CDR2 SMNVEV (reference sequence). This CDR3 has 16 amino acids. V lost 6 bases and J lost 4; bases outside the gene matches: 9.

This chain connects TRBV6-1 to TRBJ1-1, with D maybe TRBD1 (5 bases). V was cut by 2 bases and J by 4 bases, with 11 bases left in between. The length of the CDR3 is 14 residues. The germline CDR1 and CDR2 sequences are MNHNS and SASEGT. The CDR3: CASSERWGGTEAFF. CDR3 DNA sequence: TGTGCCAGCAGTGAAAGATGGGGGGGCACTGAAGCTTTCTTT.

The chain employs TRBV18 and TRBJ1-4, with D uncertain. Germline-derived CDR1 and CDR2 are KGHSH and LQKENI. V lost 3 bases to trimming and J lost 2 bases, with 4 bases between them. The CDR3 consists of 13 residues. DNA for the CDR3: TGTGCCAGCTCACCTCGGACTAATGAAAAACTGTTTTTT. It yields the protein CASSPRTNEKLFF.

The CDR3 sequence is CASSLGGQGISGNTIYF. In DNA, the CDR3 is TGTGCCAGCAGCCTCGGCGGACAGGGGATCTCTGGAAACACCATATATTTT. The rearrangement links TRBV4-2 to TRBJ1-3; 9 bases fit TRBD1. Germline values: CDR1 LGHNA, CDR2 YNFKEQ. The CDR3 is made up of 17 amino acids. After removal of 4 bases from V and 0 bases from J, the junction contained 7 bases not matched to a gene.